These T cell receptor beta chains were read from a single sample in a study of cytomegalovirus exposure and HLA in healthy donors. The protocol was immunoSEQ multiplex PCR, while the TCRdb copy is restricted to in-frame clones and leaves out a portion. In the table there are fewer than 150,000 clones, approximately 88% of which are singletons. Sequencing was performed on PBMCs. These receptors were obtained from a man aged 18 to 30 in good health and CMV-seronegative. The CDR3 runs from the conserved cysteine through the conserved F or W.

j_gene: TRBJ1-1
v_gene: TRBV7-9
CDR3aa: CASSLGMADTEAFF

j_gene: TRBJ1-4
v_gene: TRBV5-4
CDR3aa: CASSLPGQGNEKLFF

j_gene: TRBJ1-4
v_gene: TRBV2
CDR3aa: CASSAGTGLEKLFF

j_gene: TRBJ2-7
v_gene: TRBV5-1
CDR3aa: CASSSVAGASYEQYF

j_gene: TRBJ2-2
v_gene: TRBV19
CDR3aa: CAILSDPRGNTGELFF

j_gene: TRBJ2-1
v_gene: TRBV4-2
CDR3aa: CASSRGQVINEQFF

j_gene: TRBJ1-2
v_gene: TRBV5-1
CDR3aa: CASSATVGGNYGYTF

j_gene: TRBJ2-5
v_gene: TRBV7-9
CDR3aa: CASSFVNQETQYF

j_gene: TRBJ2-1
v_gene: TRBV2
CDR3aa: CASSASPGQKYNEQFF

j_gene: TRBJ2-1
v_gene: TRBV6-4
CDR3aa: CASSDSGRGGLAEQFF

j_gene: TRBJ1-5
v_gene: TRBV19
CDR3aa: CASSQTGGGRPQHF

j_gene: TRBJ1-3
v_gene: TRBV11-3
CDR3aa: CASSHPLRTGDNRGNTIYF

j_gene: TRBJ2-7
v_gene: TRBV9
CDR3aa: CASSVGWGGVYEQYF

j_gene: TRBJ2-1
v_gene: TRBV7-2
CDR3aa: CASSSVAGGTYNEQFF

j_gene: TRBJ2-7
v_gene: TRBV5-4
CDR3aa: CASSDRPNYEQYF

j_gene: TRBJ2-1
v_gene: TRBV28
CDR3aa: CASSRTGGGRSYNEQFF

j_gene: TRBJ2-1
v_gene: TRBV5-1
CDR3aa: CASSGGTSGRFSGEQFF

j_gene: TRBJ2-5
v_gene: TRBV18
CDR3aa: CASSPLSTGSETQYF

j_gene: TRBJ1-4
v_gene: TRBV7-9
CDR3aa: CASSRDRDEKLFF

j_gene: TRBJ2-7
v_gene: TRBV18
CDR3aa: CASSPGGGGSYEQYF

j_gene: TRBJ2-3
v_gene: TRBV2
CDR3aa: CAEGRGTDTQYF

j_gene: TRBJ2-5
v_gene: TRBV6-5
CDR3aa: CASRRTSGLQETQYF

j_gene: TRBJ1-2
v_gene: TRBV6-1
CDR3aa: CASSEGRGYGYTF

j_gene: TRBJ2-5
v_gene: TRBV14
CDR3aa: CASSQVGTGIETQYF